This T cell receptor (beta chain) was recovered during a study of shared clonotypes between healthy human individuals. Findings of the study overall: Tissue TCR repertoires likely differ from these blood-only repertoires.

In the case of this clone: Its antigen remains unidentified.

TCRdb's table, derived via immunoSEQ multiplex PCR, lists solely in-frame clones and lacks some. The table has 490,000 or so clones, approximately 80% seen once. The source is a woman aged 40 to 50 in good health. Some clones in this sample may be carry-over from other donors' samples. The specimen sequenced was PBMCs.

The CDR3 loop is CATSRGGGRATDTQYF. The CDR3 DNA sequence: TGTGCCACCAGCAGAGGGGGCGGGCGGGCCACAGATACGCAGTATTTT. V gene TRBV15 combines with J gene TRBJ2-3, with D possibly being TRBD1 or TRBD2 (5 bases each). Trimming removed 1 base at V and 2 bases at J, with 13 bases between. Germline V gives CDR1 LNHNV, CDR2 YYDKDF (reference sequence). This CDR3 region has 16 residues.